This T cell receptor (beta chain) was recovered during a study of T and B cells in COVID-19 patients. Study in general: Median age was approximately 35 years in the recovered cohort and about 67 years in the active-infection cohort.

TRB was amplified from approximately 250-480 ng of blood genomic DNA. Germline CDR1 is KGHDR and CDR2 is SFDVKD. Deletions cut 2 bases from V and 8 bases from J, with 8 bases between. CDR3 length equals 12 residues. Multiplex PCR with BIOMED2 TRB-A/B primer pools amplified TRB rearrangements. TCRdb analysed the multiplex PCR reads with MiXCR anew, one entry per CDR3 protein. The profile shows around 9,000 distinct CDR3 sequences, roughly 31% of them singletons. The source is a human donor who had recovered from COVID-19. The material sequenced was blood. The chain joins TRBV24-1 to TRBJ1-2; D is unresolved. The DNA for the CDR3 is TGTGCCACCAGTGATTCCGGCCGGGGCTACACCTTC. Its protein product is CATSDSGRGYTF.